The entry that follows covers one T cell receptor (beta chain) sequence. The V end lost 0 bases, the J end lost 0 bases, and 12 bases lay between the germline ends. Germline CDR1 and CDR2: SEHNR and FQNEAQ (reference sequence). The length of the CDR3 is 17 residues. The data were taken from a study of T-cell reconstitution after alpha-beta-depleted transplantation in children. Unique molecular identifiers were used in preparing the TCRbeta library. Using its own MiXCR run on the PCR reads, TCRdb lists one record per CDR3 protein. The sample has about 260,000 distinct CDR3 sequences; approximately 8% are singletons.

The chain is built from TRBV7-9 and TRBJ2-1; maybe TRBD1 (5 bases). This clonotype was obtained from a male patient younger than 18 who had a stem cell transplant for acute lymphoblastic leukemia, so the T cells may come from the graft donor. Sample: PBMCs, mostly from graft donor cells, taken 180 days after TCRalphabeta/CD19-depleted stem cell transplant. CDR3 region: CASSLAVSRASYNEQFF. As DNA, the CDR3 is TGTGCCAGCAGCTTAGCGGTTTCCAGGGCCTCCTACAATGAGCAGTTCTTC.